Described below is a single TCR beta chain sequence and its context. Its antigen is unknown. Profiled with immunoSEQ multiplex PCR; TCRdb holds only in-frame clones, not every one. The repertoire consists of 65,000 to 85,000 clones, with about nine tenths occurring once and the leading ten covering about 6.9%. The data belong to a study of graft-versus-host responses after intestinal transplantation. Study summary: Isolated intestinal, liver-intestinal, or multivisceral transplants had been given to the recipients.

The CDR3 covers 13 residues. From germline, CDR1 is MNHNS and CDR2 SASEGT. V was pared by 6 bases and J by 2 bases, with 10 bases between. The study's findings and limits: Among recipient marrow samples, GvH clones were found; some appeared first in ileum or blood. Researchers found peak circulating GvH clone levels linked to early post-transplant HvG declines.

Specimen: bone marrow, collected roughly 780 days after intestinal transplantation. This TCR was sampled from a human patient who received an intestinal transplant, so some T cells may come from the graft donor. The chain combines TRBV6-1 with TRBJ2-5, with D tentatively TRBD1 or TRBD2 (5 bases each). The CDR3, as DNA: TGTGCCAGCAGGCCGGGACGACAAGAGACCCAGTACTTC. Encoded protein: CASRPGRQETQYF.